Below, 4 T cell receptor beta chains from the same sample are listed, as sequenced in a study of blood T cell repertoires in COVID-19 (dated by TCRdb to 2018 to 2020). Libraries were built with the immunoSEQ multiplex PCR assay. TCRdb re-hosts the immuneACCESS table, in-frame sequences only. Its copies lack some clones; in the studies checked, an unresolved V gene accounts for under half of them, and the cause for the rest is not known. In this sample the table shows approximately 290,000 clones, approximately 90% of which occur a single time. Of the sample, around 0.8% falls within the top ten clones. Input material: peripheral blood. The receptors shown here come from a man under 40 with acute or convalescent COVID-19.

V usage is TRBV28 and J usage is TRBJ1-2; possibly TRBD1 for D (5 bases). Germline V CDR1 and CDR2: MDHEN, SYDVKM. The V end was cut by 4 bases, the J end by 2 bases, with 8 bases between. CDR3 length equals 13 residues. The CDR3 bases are TGTGCCAGCAGTTACCAGGGAAACTATGGCTACACCTTC. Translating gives CASSYQGNYGYTF.

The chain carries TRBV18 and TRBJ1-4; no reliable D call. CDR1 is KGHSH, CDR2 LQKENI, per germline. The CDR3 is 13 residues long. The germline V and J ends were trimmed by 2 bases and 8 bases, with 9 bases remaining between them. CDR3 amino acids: CASSPGLREKLFF. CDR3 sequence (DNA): TGTGCCAGCTCACCAGGGCTCAGAGAAAAACTGTTTTTT.

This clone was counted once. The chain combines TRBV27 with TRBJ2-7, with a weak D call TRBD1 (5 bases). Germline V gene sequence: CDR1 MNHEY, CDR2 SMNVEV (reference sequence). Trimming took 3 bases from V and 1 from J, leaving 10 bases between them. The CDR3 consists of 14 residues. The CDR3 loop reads CASSLWTNSYEQYF. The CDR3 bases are TGTGCCAGCAGTTTGTGGACAAATTCCTACGAGCAGTACTTC.

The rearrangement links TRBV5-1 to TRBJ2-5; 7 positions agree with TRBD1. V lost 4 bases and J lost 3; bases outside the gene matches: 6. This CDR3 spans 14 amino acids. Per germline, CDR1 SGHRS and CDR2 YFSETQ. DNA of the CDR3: TGCGCCAGCAGCCGGGGACAGAAGAAAGAGACCCAGTACTTC. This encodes CASSRGQKKETQYF.